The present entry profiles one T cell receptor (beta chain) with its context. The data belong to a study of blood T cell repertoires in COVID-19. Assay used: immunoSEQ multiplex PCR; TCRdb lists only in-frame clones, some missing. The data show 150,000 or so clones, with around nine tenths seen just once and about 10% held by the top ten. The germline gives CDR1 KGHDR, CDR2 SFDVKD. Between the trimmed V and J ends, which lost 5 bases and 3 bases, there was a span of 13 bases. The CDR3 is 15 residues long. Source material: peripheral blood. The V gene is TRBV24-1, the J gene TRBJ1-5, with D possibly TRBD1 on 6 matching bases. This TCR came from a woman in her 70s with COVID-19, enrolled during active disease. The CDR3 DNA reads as TGTGCCACCAGTGGGACAGCCGCCTTCAATCAGCCCCAGCATTTT. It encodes CATSGTAAFNQPQHF.